The 17 T cell receptor beta chains below come from one sample, sequenced in a study of blood T cells in healthy people across ages. Using a J-beta primer mix together with a sample-barcoded 5' primer, a second PCR was run for about 7 to 12 cycles. MiXCR, applied by TCRdb to the 5' RACE reads, yields one record per CDR3 protein. Here the sample spans about 570,000 distinct CDR3 sequences, 27% being singletons. The sample comprised blood. Every receptor here comes from a woman in her seventies in good health.

The CDR3 DNA reads as TGTGCCAGCAGCTCCGCTTTATCCTTCAAAAACATTCAGTACTTC. It specifies CASSSALSFKNIQYF. This rearrangement joins TRBV4-2 to TRBJ2-4, with no clear D. Germline V gene sequence: CDR1 LGHNA, CDR2 YNFKEQ. CDR3 length: 15 amino acids. Deletions cut 5 bases from V and 3 bases from J, with 14 bases between.

The chain combines TRBV5-1 with TRBJ2-3; TRBD1 matches 7 bases. Germline V gene lookup returns CDR1 SGHRS and CDR2 YFSETQ. V trimming: 3 bases; J trimming: 4 bases; junction bases outside the gene matches: 5. The CDR3 has 14 amino acids. The CDR3 nucleotides read TGCGCCAGCAGCTCCGAACAGGGGTCAGATACGCAGTATTTT. Residues: CASSSEQGSDTQYF.

The rearrangement uses TRBV29-1 and TRBJ2-1, with TRBD1 matching 7 bases. Gene TRBJ2-7 matches the end of the DNA better, so the J call may be wrong. The germline CDR1 and CDR2 sequences are SQVTM and ANQGSEA. The CDR3 extends over 15 amino acids. This CDR3 reads CSVELRGRQGAEQYF. The CDR3 DNA follows: TGCAGCGTTGAACTCCGGGGACGACAGGGAGCCGAGCAGTACTTC.

The chain combines TRBV20-1 with TRBJ2-7; D unresolved. V was pared by 5 bases and J by 3 bases, with 11 bases between. Germline loops: CDR1 DFQATT, CDR2 SNEGSKA (reference sequence). This CDR3 has 12 amino acids. In DNA, the CDR3 is TGCAGTGCTTCTCCCGACGACTACGAGCAGTACTTC. Its protein is CSASPDDYEQYF.

This clonotype was detected only a few times. The V call is TRBV12-3 or TRBV12-4, the J call TRBJ2-4; 10 bases agree with TRBD2. The J segment lost 6 bases and the V segment lost 3 bases, leaving 5 bases of the junction unmatched. The CDR3 is 15 amino acids. The CDR3 DNA reads as TGTGCCAGCAGTTTCCCCCGGACTAGCGGAAACATTCAGTACTTC. It specifies CASSFPRTSGNIQYF.

This clonotype was detected a few times. The rearrangement joins TRBV6-2 or TRBV6-3 to TRBJ2-3, with D possibly TRBD1 on 6 matching bases. The germline V and J ends were trimmed by 5 bases and 5 bases, with 17 bases remaining between them. The CDR3 loop spans 15 amino acids. CDR1 and CDR2 (germline): MNHEY, SVGEGT. CDR3 loop: CASSLNREGRDTQYF. The CDR3 DNA sequence: TGTGCCAGCAGTCTAAACAGGGAAGGGAGAGATACGCAGTATTTT.

This chain connects TRBV29-1 to TRBJ2-2; TRBD1 aligns across 9 bases. CDR1 is SQVTM and CDR2 is ANQGSEA in the germline V gene. The trim removed 6 bases at V and 5 bases at J, leaving 7 bases unmatched. The CDR3 has 14 residues. CDR3 sequence (DNA): TGCAGCGTAGCGGGACAGGGAGGGACCGGGGAGCTGTTTTTT. It encodes CSVAGQGGTGELFF.

This clonotype came up a few times. This sequence joins TRBV20-1 and TRBJ2-7; unclear D gene. The CDR3 length is 11 residues. The germline CDR1 and CDR2 sequences are DFQATT and SNEGSKA (reference sequence). V was trimmed by 5 bases and J by 0 bases, leaving 5 bases between them. CDR3 residues: CSAGISYEQYF. CDR3 bases: TGCAGTGCTGGGATCTCCTACGAGCAGTACTTC.

The table lists this clonotype with a few counts. This chain links TRBV30 with TRBJ1-3; D may be TRBD1 (6 bases). The V gene lost 6 bases and the J gene lost 3 bases, with 12 bases spanning the gap. CDR1 GTSNPN and CDR2 SVGIG come from the germline V gene (reference sequence). The CDR3 runs to 13 residues. The CDR3 spells CACQPQGGNTIYF. As DNA, the CDR3 is TGTGCCTGCCAGCCACAGGGTGGAAACACCATATATTTT.

This clonotype came up many times. This rearrangement joins TRBV29-1 to TRBJ1-2; D unresolved. From germline, CDR1 is SQVTM and CDR2 ANQGSEA. Trimming removed 5 bases from V and 0 bases from J, with 13 bases in between. The CDR3 sequence is 14 residues long. CDR3 amino acids: CSVTGILTNYGYTF. CDR3 nucleotides: TGCAGCGTTACGGGAATATTAACTAACTATGGCTACACCTTC. The whole variable domain, filled in from reference TRBV29-1 and TRBJ1-2, reads SAVISQKPSRDICQRGTSLTIQCQVDSQVTMMFWYRQQPGQSLTLIATANQGSEATYESGFVIDKFPISRPNLTFSTLTVSNMSPEDSSIYLCSVTGILTNYGYTFGSGTRLTVV.

This sequence joins TRBV6-2 or TRBV6-3 and TRBJ2-1, with D perhaps matching TRBD1 (7 bases). The CDR3 runs 15 residues. V shed 6 bases and J shed 3 bases, with 15 bases lying between them. CDR1 is MNHEY and CDR2 is SVGEGT in the germline V gene. The CDR3 reads CASRNGGGSYNEQFF. The CDR3 DNA reads as TGTGCCAGCAGAAATGGAGGGGGCAGCTACAATGAGCAGTTCTTC.

This clonotype has ten or more counts. This chain joins TRBV6-1 and TRBJ2-5; D call uncertain. The assigned J gene may be wrong: the sequence end matches TRBJ2-7 better. In germline, CDR1 is MNHNS, CDR2 SASEGT. This CDR3 has 12 amino acids. CDR3 sequence: CASRASSYEQYF. As DNA, the CDR3 is TGTGCCAGCAGGGCTAGCTCCTACGAGCAGTACTTC.

The chain uses TRBV30 and TRBJ2-3; D is unclear. V was trimmed by 4 bases and J by 6 bases, leaving 11 bases between them. CDR3 length: 12 amino acids. Germline assignment: CDR1 GTSNPN and CDR2 SVGIG (reference sequence). The CDR3 sequence: CAWNVGGDTQYF. The CDR3 nucleotides are TGTGCCTGGAATGTTGGTGGGGATACGCAGTATTTT.

This clonotype was seen only a few times. CDR3 in DNA: TGTGCCAGCAGCAAAACCGAAGGGGCTGACACTGAAGCTTTCTTT. It specifies CASSKTEGADTEAFF. The chain uses TRBV21-1 and TRBJ1-1; the D call of TRBD1 is as the table states it, not checked on the DNA. TRBV21-1 counts as a pseudogene. The CDR3 length is 15 residues.

V is TRBV7-7 and J is TRBJ2-1; D is tentatively TRBD1 or TRBD2 (5 bases each). The J call may be in error: the DNA end matches TRBJ2-5 better. Germline CDR1 reads SSHAT; CDR2 reads FNYEAQ (reference sequence). CDR3 length: 14 residues. In DNA, the CDR3 is TGTGCCAGCAGCAAGACCCCGGGACGAGAGACCCAGTACTTC. Translation gives CASSKTPGRETQYF.

This clonotype was counted a single time. The chain links TRBV20-1 to TRBJ2-6, with D maybe TRBD1 (5 bases). This CDR3 has 15 amino acids. Trimming cost V 1 base and J 2 bases, with 9 bases left between them. Germline lookup yields CDR1 DFQATT and CDR2 SNEGSKA (reference sequence). The CDR3 loop is CSARAQGTGANVLTF. The CDR3 bases are TGCAGTGCTAGAGCTCAGGGTACTGGGGCCAACGTCCTGACTTTC.

The chain combines TRBV15 with TRBJ2-7; D is unresolved. In germline, CDR1 is LNHNV, CDR2 YYDKDF (reference sequence). The CDR3 spans 13 residues. V lost 0 bases to trimming and J lost 6 bases, with 9 bases between them. This CDR3 is CATSRDIGSEQYF. CDR3 coding DNA: TGTGCCACCAGCAGAGATATTGGGTCCGAGCAGTACTTC. Together with reference TRBV15 and TRBJ2-7, the CDR3 gives the full variable domain: DAMVIQNPRYQVTQFGKPVTLSCSQTLNHNVMYWYQQKSSQAPKLLFHYYDKDFNNEADTPDNFQSRRPNTSFCFLDIRSPGLGDTAMYLCATSRDIGSEQYFGPGTRLTVT.